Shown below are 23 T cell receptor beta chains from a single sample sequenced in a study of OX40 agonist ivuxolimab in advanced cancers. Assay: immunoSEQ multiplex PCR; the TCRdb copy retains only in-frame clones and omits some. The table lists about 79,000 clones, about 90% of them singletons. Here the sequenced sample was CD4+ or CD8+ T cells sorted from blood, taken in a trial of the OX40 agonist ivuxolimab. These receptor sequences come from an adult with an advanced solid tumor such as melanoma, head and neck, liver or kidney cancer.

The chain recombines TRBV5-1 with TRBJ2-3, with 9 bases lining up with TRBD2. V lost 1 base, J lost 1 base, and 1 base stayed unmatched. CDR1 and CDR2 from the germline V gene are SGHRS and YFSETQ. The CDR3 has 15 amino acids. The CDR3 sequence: CASSLQRGGTDTQYF. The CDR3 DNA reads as TGCGCCAGCAGCTTGCAGCGGGGGGGCACAGATACGCAGTATTTT.

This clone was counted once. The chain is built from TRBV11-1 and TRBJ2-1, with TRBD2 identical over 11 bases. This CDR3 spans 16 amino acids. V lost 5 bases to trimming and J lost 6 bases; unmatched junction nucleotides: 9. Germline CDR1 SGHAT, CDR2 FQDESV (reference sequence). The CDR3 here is CASSRPPSGGFNEQFF. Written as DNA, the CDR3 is TGTGCCAGCAGCCGCCCCCCTAGCGGGGGGTTCAATGAGCAGTTCTTC.

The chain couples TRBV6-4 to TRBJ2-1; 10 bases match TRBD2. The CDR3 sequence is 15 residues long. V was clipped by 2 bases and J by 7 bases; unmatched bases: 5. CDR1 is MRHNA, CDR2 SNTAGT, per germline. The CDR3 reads CASSDTSGTTNEQFF. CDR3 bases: TGTGCCAGCAGTGACACTAGCGGGACGACGAATGAGCAGTTCTTC.

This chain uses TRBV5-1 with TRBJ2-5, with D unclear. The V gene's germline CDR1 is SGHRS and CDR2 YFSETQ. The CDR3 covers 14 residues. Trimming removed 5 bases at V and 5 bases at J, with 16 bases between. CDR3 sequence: CASRADWSLETQYF. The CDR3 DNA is TGCGCCAGCAGAGCCGACTGGAGCTTGGAGACCCAGTACTTC. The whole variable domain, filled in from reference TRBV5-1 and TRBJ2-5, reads KAGVTQTPRYLIKTRGQQVTLSCSPISGHRSVSWYQQTPGQGLQFLFEYFSETQRNKGNFPGRFSGRQFSNSRSEMNVSTLELGDSALYLCASRADWSLETQYFGPGTRLLVL.

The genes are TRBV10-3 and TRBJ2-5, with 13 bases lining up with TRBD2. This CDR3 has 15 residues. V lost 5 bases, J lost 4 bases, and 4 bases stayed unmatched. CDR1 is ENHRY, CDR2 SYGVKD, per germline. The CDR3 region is CAISWTSGGGETQYF. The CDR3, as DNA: TGTGCCATCAGTTGGACTAGCGGGGGTGGAGAGACCCAGTACTTC.

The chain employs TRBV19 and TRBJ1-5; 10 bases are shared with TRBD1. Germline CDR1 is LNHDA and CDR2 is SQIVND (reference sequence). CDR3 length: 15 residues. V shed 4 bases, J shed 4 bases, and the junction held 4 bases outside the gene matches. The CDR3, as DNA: TGTGCCAGTAGTACTGACAGGGGGCGTAATCAGCCCCAGCATTTT. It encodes CASSTDRGRNQPQHF. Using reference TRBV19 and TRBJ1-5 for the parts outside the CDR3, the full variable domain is DGGITQSPKYLFRKEGQNVTLSCEQNLNHDAMYWYRQDPGQGLRLIYYSQIVNDFQKGDIAEGYSVSREKKESFPLTVTSAQKNPTAFYLCASSTDRGRNQPQHFGDGTRLSIL.

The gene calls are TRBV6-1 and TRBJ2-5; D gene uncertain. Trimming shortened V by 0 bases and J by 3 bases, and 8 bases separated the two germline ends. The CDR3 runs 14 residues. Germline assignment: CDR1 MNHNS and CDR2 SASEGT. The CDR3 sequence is CASSEARLEETQYF. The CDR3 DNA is TGTGCCAGCAGTGAAGCGAGGCTAGAAGAGACCCAGTACTTC.

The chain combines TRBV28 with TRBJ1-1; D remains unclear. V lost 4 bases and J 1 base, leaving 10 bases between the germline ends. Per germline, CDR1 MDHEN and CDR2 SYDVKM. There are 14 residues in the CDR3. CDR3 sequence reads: CASSSPEGNTEAFF. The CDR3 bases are TGTGCCAGCAGTTCGCCGGAGGGGAACACTGAAGCTTTCTTT.

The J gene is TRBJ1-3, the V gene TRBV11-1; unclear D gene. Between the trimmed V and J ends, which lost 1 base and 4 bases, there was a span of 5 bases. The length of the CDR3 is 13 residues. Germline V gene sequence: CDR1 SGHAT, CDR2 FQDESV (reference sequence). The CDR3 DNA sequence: TGTGCCAGCAGCTTAGGAGGCGGAAACACCATATATTTT. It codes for CASSLGGGNTIYF.

CDR3 in DNA: TGCGCCACCTCCGAAGAGCCAGGGAACACTGAAGCTTTCTTT. It specifies CATSEEPGNTEAFF. The rearrangement links TRBV10-1 to TRBJ1-1, with D hard to call. Germline assignment: CDR1 WNHNN and CDR2 SYGVQD (reference sequence). V was pared by 10 bases and J by 1 base, with 16 bases between. CDR3 size: 14 residues.

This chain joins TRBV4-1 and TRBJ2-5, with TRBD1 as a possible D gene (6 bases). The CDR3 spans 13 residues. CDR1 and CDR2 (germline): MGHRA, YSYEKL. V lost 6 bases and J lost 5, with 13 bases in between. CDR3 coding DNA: TGCGCCAGCAGAAGGACAGCCGAGGAGACCCAGTACTTC. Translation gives CASRRTAEETQYF.

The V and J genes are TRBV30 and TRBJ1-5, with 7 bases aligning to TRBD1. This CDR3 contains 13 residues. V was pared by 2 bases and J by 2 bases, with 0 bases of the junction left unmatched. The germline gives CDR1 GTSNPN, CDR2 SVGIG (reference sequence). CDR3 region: CAWSRGRNQPQHF. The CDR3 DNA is TGTGCCTGGAGTAGGGGGCGCAATCAGCCCCAGCATTTT.

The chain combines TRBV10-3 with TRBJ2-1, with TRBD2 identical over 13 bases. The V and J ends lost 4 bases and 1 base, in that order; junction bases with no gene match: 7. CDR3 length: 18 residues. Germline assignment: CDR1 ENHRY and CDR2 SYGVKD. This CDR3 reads CAISGLAGGAVSYNEQFF. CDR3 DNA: TGTGCCATCAGTGGACTAGCGGGGGGCGCCGTTTCCTACAATGAGCAGTTCTTC.

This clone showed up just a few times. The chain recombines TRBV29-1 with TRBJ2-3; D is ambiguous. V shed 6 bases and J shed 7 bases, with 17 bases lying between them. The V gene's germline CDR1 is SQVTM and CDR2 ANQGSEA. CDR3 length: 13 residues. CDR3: CSVAQHDLNTQYF. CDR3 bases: TGCAGCGTGGCTCAACATGATCTGAATACGCAGTATTTT.

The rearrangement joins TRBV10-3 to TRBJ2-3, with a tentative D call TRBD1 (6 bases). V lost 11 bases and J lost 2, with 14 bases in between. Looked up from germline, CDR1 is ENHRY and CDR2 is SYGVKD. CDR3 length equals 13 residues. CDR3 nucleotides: TGTGCCGTCAAATCAGGGGCCACAGATACGCAGTATTTT. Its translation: CAVKSGATDTQYF.

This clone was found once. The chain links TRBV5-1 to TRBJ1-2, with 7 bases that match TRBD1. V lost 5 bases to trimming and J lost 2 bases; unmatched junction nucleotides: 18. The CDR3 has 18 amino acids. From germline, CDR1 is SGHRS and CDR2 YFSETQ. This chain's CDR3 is CASRPQGGQLGANYGYTF. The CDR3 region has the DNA TGCGCCAGCAGGCCCCAAGGGGGACAGCTGGGGGCAAACTATGGCTACACCTTC.

CDR3 coding DNA: TGTGCCAGCAGTTTCGTAGGGAGAGTGAACACTGAAGCTTTCTTT. This codes for CASSFVGRVNTEAFF. This chain links TRBV6-5 with TRBJ1-1; D is undetermined. In germline, CDR1 is MNHEY, CDR2 SVGAGI. The CDR3 has 15 residues. The V end lost 4 bases, the J end lost 0 bases, and 12 bases lay between the germline ends.

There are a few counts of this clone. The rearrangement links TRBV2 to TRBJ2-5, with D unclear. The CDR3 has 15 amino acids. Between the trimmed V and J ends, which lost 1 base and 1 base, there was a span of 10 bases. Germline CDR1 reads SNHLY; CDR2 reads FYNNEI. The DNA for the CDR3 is TGTGCCAGCAGTGAAGAAAGGGCAACCCAAGAGACCCAGTACTTC. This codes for CASSEERATQETQYF.

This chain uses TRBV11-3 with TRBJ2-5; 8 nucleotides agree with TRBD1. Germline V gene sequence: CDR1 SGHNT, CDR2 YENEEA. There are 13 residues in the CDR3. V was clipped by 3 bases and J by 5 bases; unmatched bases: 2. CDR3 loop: CASSFQGAETQYF. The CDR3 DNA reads TGTGCCAGCAGCTTTCAGGGGGCCGAGACCCAGTACTTC.

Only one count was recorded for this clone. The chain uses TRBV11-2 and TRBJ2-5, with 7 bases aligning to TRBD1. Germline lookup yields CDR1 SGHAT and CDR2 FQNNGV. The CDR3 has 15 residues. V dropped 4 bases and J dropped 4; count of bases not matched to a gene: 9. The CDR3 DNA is TGTGCCAGCAGCTACGGACACAGGGGTTCAGAGACCCAGTACTTC. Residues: CASSYGHRGSETQYF. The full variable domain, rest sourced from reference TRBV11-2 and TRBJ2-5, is EAGVAQSPRYKIIEKRQSVAFWCNPISGHATLYWYQQILGQGPKLLIQFQNNGVVDDSQLPKDRFSAERLKGVDSTLKIQPAKLEDSAVYLCASSYGHRGSETQYFGPGTRLLVL.

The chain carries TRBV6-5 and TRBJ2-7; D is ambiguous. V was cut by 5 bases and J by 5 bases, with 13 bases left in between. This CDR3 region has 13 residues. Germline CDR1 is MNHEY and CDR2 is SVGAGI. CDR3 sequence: CASSDIRVHEQYV. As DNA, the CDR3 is TGTGCCAGCAGTGATATAAGGGTACACGAGCAGTACGTC.

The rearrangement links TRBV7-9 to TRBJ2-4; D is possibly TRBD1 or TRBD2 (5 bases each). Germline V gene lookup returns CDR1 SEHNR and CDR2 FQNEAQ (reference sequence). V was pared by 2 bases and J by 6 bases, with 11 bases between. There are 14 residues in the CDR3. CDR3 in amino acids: CASSLHGAGNIQYF. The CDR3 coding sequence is TGTGCCAGCAGCTTACACGGGGCGGGAAACATTCAGTACTTC.

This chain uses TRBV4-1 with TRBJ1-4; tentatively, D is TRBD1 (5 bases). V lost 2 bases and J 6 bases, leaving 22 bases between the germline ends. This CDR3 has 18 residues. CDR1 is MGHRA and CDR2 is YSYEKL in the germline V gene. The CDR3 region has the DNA TGCGCCAGCAGCCAAAAGATTGGGGCGGGGACCCGGGATGAAAAACTGTTTTTT. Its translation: CASSQKIGAGTRDEKLFF.